This TCR beta chain was sequenced during a study of T cells in Graves' hyperthyroidism and ophthalmopathy. Study-level background: Before treatment of any kind, peripheral blood was taken at initial diagnosis.

The germline V and J ends were trimmed by 6 bases and 5 bases, with 14 bases remaining between them. The CDR3 is 14 amino acids. Regions amplified from RNA transcripts were the TCR beta CDR3 regions. The TCR CDR3 was amplified in a first-round RT-PCR using the HTBI primer set. One entry per CDR3 protein results from TCRdb running MiXCR on the multiplex PCR reads. The sample contains some 490,000 distinct CDR3 sequences, 20% to 25% of which appear only once. Diagnoses were made from clinical symptoms, serum measures (thyroxine and TRAb), thyroid ultrasound and orbital computed tomography. There are many counts of this clonotype.

The V and J genes are TRBV12-3 or TRBV12-4 and TRBJ2-1; possibly TRBD1 for D (6 bases). The specimen sequenced was blood. The sequence came from a woman in her sixties or seventies with Graves' ophthalmopathy. For the CDR3, the DNA is TGTGCCAGCAGGCGACAGGAAGGGAACAATGAGCAGTTCTTC. It translates to CASRRQEGNNEQFF.